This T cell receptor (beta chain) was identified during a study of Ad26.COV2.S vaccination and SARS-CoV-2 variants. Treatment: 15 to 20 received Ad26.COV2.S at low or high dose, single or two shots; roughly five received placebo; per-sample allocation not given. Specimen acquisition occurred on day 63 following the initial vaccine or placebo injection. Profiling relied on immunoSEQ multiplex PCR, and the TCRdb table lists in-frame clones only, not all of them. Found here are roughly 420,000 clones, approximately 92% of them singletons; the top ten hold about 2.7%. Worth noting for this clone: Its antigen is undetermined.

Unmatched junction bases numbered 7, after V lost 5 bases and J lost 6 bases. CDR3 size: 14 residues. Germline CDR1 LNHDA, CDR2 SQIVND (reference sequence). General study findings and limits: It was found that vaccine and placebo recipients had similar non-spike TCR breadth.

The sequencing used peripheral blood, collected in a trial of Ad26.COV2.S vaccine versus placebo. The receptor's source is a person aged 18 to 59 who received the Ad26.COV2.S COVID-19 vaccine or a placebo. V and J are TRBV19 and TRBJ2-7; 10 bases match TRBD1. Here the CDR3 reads CASSFGTGAFEQYF. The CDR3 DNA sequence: TGTGCCAGTAGTTTCGGGACAGGGGCGTTCGAGCAGTACTTC.